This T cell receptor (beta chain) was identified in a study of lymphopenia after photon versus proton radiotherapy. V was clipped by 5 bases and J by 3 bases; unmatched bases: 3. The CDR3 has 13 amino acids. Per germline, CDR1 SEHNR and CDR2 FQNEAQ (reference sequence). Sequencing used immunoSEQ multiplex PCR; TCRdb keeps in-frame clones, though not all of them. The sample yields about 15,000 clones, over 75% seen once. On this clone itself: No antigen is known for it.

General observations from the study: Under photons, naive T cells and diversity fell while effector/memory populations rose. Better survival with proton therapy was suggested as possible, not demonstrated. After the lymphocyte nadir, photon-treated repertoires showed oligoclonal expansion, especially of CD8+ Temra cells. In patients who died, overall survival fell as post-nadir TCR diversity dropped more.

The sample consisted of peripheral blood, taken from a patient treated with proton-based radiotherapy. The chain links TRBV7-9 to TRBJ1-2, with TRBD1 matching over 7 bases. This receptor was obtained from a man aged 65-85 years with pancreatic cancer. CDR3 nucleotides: TGTGCCAGCAGCCCCAGGGGGGACTATGGCTACACCTTC. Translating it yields CASSPRGDYGYTF.